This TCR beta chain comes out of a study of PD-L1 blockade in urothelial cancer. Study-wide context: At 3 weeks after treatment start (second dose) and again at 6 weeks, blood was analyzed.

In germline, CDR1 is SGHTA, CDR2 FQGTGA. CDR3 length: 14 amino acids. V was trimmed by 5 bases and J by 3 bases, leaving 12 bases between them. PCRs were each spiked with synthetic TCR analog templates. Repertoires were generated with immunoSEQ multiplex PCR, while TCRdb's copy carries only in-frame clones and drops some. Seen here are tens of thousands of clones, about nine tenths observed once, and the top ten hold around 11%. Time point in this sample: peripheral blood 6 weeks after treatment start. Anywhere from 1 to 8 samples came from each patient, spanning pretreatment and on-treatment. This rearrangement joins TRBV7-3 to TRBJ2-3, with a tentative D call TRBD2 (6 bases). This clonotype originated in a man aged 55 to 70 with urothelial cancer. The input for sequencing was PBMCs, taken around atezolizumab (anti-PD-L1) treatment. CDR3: CASSPGLETDTQYF. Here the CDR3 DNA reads TGTGCCAGCAGCCCGGGACTGGAGACAGATACGCAGTATTTT.